The rows below give T cell receptor beta chains drawn from one sample of a study of naive and memory T cell subsets. TCRdb re-analysed the UMI-ligation and nested PCR reads in MiXCR, keeping a single row per CDR3 protein. The sample includes approximately 80,000 distinct CDR3 sequences, 9% to 9.5% of them seen just once. The sequenced material came from naive CD8+ T cells from blood. These receptor sequences come from a human donor in good health. The CDR3 runs from the conserved cysteine through the conserved F or W. D genes are given only for firm matches. Some rows have no size entry. The others give once, few or many, or a class for an expanded clone.

>TRBJ2-2|.|TRBV6-2/TRBV6-3|.
TGTGCCAGCAGTTACACCTACCCCGGGGAGCTGTTTTTT
CASSYTYPGELFF
>TRBJ2-1|few|TRBV5-1|TRBD1
TGCGCCAGCAGCAAAAACCGGGACAGAGAGTTCTTC
CASSKNRDREFF
>TRBJ2-7|many|TRBV12-5|TRBD1
TGTGCTAGTGGTCCGGGACAGGGAAGCTCCTACGAGCAGTACTTC
CASGPGQGSSYEQYF
>TRBJ2-3|.|TRBV11-2|.
TGTGCCAGCAGCTGGAGGGAACTCACAGATACGCAGTATTTT
CASSWRELTDTQYF
>TRBJ2-7|many|TRBV11-2|TRBD2
TGTGCCAGCAGCTTATCTCCACTAGCGGGAACCCAGCAGTACTTC
CASSLSPLAGTQQYF
>TRBJ2-7|few|TRBV20-1|TRBD1
TGCAGTGCTAAACCGGGACAGGGATTCTCCTACGAGCAGTACTTC
CSAKPGQGFSYEQYF
>TRBJ2-7|.|TRBV20-1|TRBD1
TGCAGTGCCCCGGGACAGGGGGACCCTTTCTCCTACGAGCAGTACTTC
CSAPGQGDPFSYEQYF
>TRBJ2-7|many|TRBV19|TRBD2
TGTGCCAGTAGTCCGAGCGGGAGCCCCTACGAGCAGTACTTC
CASSPSGSPYEQYF
>TRBJ2-7|few|TRBV6-6|.
TGTGCCAGCAGTTACTCCCCCCTTTACGAGCAGTACTTC
CASSYSPLYEQYF
>TRBJ1-1|many|TRBV29-1|.
TGCAGCGTCGGGTTGCGGGGCACTGAAGCTTTCTTT
CSVGLRGTEAFF
>TRBJ2-1|many|TRBV15|.
TGTGCCACCAGCAGAGGAGTCAGTGCGTCCTACAATGAGCAGTTCTTC
CATSRGVSASYNEQFF
>TRBJ2-5|few|TRBV29-1|TRBD1
TGCAGCGGCGGGACAGGGTACGGCCAAGAGACCCAGTACTTC
CSGGTGYGQETQYF
>TRBJ1-2|few|TRBV4-2|TRBD1
TGTGCCAGCAGCCAAGACGACAGGGCTGTTAGCTACACCTTC
CASSQDDRAVSYTF
>TRBJ2-5|few|TRBV5-6|TRBD1
TGTGCCAGCAGGGTTGACAGGGTGATACAAGAGACCCAGTACTTC
CASRVDRVIQETQYF
>TRBJ2-2|many|TRBV20-1|.
TGCAGTGCTTTCCCGTCCCCGACCAGACCGAACACCGGGGAGCTGTTTTTT
CSAFPSPTRPNTGELFF
>TRBJ1-1|few|TRBV5-1|TRBD1
TGCGCCAGCAGCCTTGGAGGGACAGGGGGCACTGAAGCTTTCTTT
CASSLGGTGGTEAFF
>TRBJ2-3|many|TRBV7-2|.
TGTGCCAGCAGCTTACCCCCCGAGGACAGCACAGATACGCAGTATTTT
CASSLPPEDSTDTQYF
>TRBJ2-2|many|TRBV12-3/TRBV12-4|TRBD2
TGTGCCAGCAGTTCCACTAGCGGGAGGGCCCGGGAGCTGTTTTTT
CASSSTSGRARELFF
>TRBJ2-1|.|TRBV7-7|.
TGTGCCAGCAGCTTAGGGGGGGGGCCGTTCGAGGGAGGGCCAAGACTTGAGCAGTTCTTC
CASSLGGGPFEGGPRLEQFF
>TRBJ1-4|.|TRBV27|.
TGTGCCAGCAGTTTCGGGGTAAATGAAAAACTGTTTTTT
CASSFGVNEKLFF
>TRBJ2-6|many|TRBV29-1|.
TGCAGCGTTTATACGGGAGAGTCTGGGGCCAACGTCCTGACTTTC
CSVYTGESGANVLTF
>TRBJ1-2|many|TRBV9|.
TGTGCCAGCAGCGACAGGGTCTCGGGCTACACCTTC
CASSDRVSGYTF
>TRBJ2-2|.|TRBV4-2|.
TGTGCCAGCAGCCAAGAGGGATCGGGGATGGGGACCGGGGAGCTGTTTTTT
CASSQEGSGMGTGELFF
>TRBJ2-2|.|TRBV27|TRBD2
TGTGCCAGCAGTTTATCCGGACTAGCGGTCGCGAACACCGGGGAGCTGTTTTTT
CASSLSGLAVANTGELFF
>TRBJ1-3|.|TRBV6-6|.
TGTGCCAGCAGTTACTCGAGAGGTCCCCAGGCGGCCGGAAACACCATATATTTT
CASSYSRGPQAAGNTIYF
>TRBJ1-4|.|TRBV4-1|.
TGCGCCAGCAGCCAGAGCGACGAAAAACTGTTTTTT
CASSQSDEKLFF
>TRBJ2-7|.|TRBV9|TRBD2
TGTGCCAGCAGCGTAGCAAGCGGGAGGGGATACGAGCAGTACTTC
CASSVASGRGYEQYF
>TRBJ2-1|many|TRBV11-1|.
TGTGCCAGCAGCTTAGATATCAGGGATGAGCAGTTCTTC
CASSLDIRDEQFF
>TRBJ2-7|many|TRBV27|.
TGTGCCAGCAGTTTTGGGGTCCCAGTCTACGAGCAGTACTTC
CASSFGVPVYEQYF
>TRBJ1-1|few|TRBV7-1|.
TGTGCCAGCAGCCCAAGGGTCGGTGCGTCTGAAGCTTTCTTT
CASSPRVGASEAFF
>TRBJ2-1|many|TRBV24-1|TRBD1
TGTGCCACCAGTGATTCCCTAGGGGGCACGTACAATGAGCAGTTCTTC
CATSDSLGGTYNEQFF
>TRBJ2-2|.|TRBV10-3|.
TGTGCCATCGGATCCCCCACCGGGGAGCTGTTTTTT
CAIGSPTGELFF
>TRBJ1-1|.|TRBV15|TRBD1
TGTGCCACCAGCTCTGGGACAGGGGGCACTGAAGCTTTCTTT
CATSSGTGGTEAFF
>TRBJ2-7|few|TRBV5-6|.
TGTGCCAGCAGCTTGACTACCTCCTACGAGCAGTACTTC
CASSLTTSYEQYF
>TRBJ2-1|.|TRBV7-6|TRBD2
TGTGCCAGCAGCTTATATCACCTACTAGCGGGCAAACCAAGCAATGAGCAGTTCTTC
CASSLYHLLAGKPSNEQFF
>TRBJ2-7|many|TRBV20-1|.
TGCAGTGCTAGAGTTGGGTACGAGCAGTACTTC
CSARVGYEQYF
>TRBJ2-7|few|TRBV28|.
TGTGCCAGCAGTCCCCAAATCCCGGGACCAGTCCCCTACGAGCAGTACTTC
CASSPQIPGPVPYEQYF
>TRBJ2-7|many|TRBV9|.
TGTGCCAGCAGCGCCTCGGGACTTCAACTATACGAGCAGTACTTC
CASSASGLQLYEQYF
>TRBJ2-3|.|TRBV7-2|.
TGTGCCAGCAGCCTAAGACCCCTTCCGTCCACAGATACGCAGTATTTT
CASSLRPLPSTDTQYF
>TRBJ1-1|many|TRBV4-1|TRBD1
TGCGCCAGCAGCCAAGATACCCCTCGGACAGGGCCGAACACTGAAGCTTTCTTT
CASSQDTPRTGPNTEAFF
>TRBJ2-5|.|TRBV27|.
TGTGCCAGCAGATATAGCGGATCGTACCAAGAGACCCAGTACTTC
CASRYSGSYQETQYF
>TRBJ2-5|.|TRBV11-2|.
TGTGCCAGCAGCTTAGCCGAAGAAGAGACCCAGCACTTC
CASSLAEEETQHF
>TRBJ2-1|.|TRBV12-5|.
TGTGCTAGGCGTCCGAAAGAGTACAATGAGCAGTTCTTC
CARRPKEYNEQFF
>TRBJ2-5|few|TRBV7-9|TRBD1
TGTGCCAGCAGCTCCCAGACAGGGTTGCGGGAGACCCAGTACTTC
CASSSQTGLRETQYF
>TRBJ2-1|many|TRBV27|TRBD2
TGTGCCAGCAGTGAGGAGGGACTAGTCGAGAATGAGCAGTTCTTC
CASSEEGLVENEQFF
>TRBJ2-3|.|TRBV4-2|TRBD2
TGTGCCAGCAGCCAAGAGGCGGGACTAGTGGCCACAGATACGCAGTATTTT
CASSQEAGLVATDTQYF
>TRBJ1-2|many|TRBV29-1|.
TGCAGCGTTGACGGGGGCTCCACGTATGGCTACACCTTC
CSVDGGSTYGYTF
>TRBJ2-3|many|TRBV13|.
TGTGCCAGCAGCTCATCAGATACGCAGTATTTT
CASSSSDTQYF
>TRBJ2-7|many|TRBV6-1|.
TGTGCCAGCAGTGAAGCGTGGGGCAGCTACGAGCAGTACTTC
CASSEAWGSYEQYF
>TRBJ1-1|many|TRBV19|.
TGTGCCAGTAGTACTTCCAAGAACACTGAAGCTTTCTTT
CASSTSKNTEAFF